This TCR beta chain was retrieved from a study of vaccination effects on CD4 cells after COVID-19. Study-wide background: Two recovered convalescent patients were sampled 16 days and one week pre-vaccination.

The protocol was immunoSEQ multiplex PCR, while the TCRdb copy is restricted to in-frame clones and leaves out a portion. This table holds around 46,000 clones, under 80% found once. Germline V gives CDR1 LGHDT, CDR2 YNNKEL (reference sequence). The CDR3 length is 16 residues. Trimming left V 1 base short and J 1 base short, with 14 bases between. Pools of viral peptides were used by the ViraFEST assay to expand antigen-specific CD4+ T cells ahead of sequencing. Subsequent to 10 days of culture, CD4+ T cells were isolated. The person had PCR-confirmed SARS-CoV-2 infection between March and December 2020. PBMC were cultured at about 2 million per well with 10 IU/ml IL-2 and roughly 10 ug/ml peptides. In regard to this clone: Its antigen is unknown.

Study observations and caveats: In people who had recovered, most post-vaccine spike-reactive clones were new vaccine-induced clones.

This clonotype was sampled from a human donor who had a prior SARS-CoV-2 infection. Sequenced material: CD4+ T cells from PBMCs cultured with a peptide pool, taken before COVID-19 vaccination. This sequence joins TRBV3-1 (or the pseudogene TRBV3-2) and TRBJ2-7; TRBD2 is a possible D gene (6 bases). This CDR3 is CASSQVGSGLSYEQYF. The CDR3 nucleotides read TGTGCCAGCAGCCAAGTTGGCAGCGGGCTTTCCTACGAGCAGTACTTC.